This T cell receptor (beta chain) is drawn from a study of shared clonotypes between healthy human individuals. Study-wide points: A handful of donors had around 5% of their naive CD4 clonotypes in common. Blood was the sole source, and tissue repertoires probably differ. Expectations were that clonotype sharing among donors would be affected by sequencing depth.

CDR3 size: 15 residues. CDR1 KGHSH and CDR2 LQKENI come from the germline V gene. The ends were cut back, 0 bases at V and 11 bases at J, with 19 bases in the middle. Authors' analysis steps: ImmunoSEQ gave junction-only sequences without quality scores, so filtering differed. Sequencing used immunoSEQ multiplex PCR; TCRdb keeps in-frame clones, though not all of them. V and J calls and clone size are as listed in that table; D and trimming were resolved from the DNA. The table includes over 2 million clones, about 95% detected once. As concerns this clone: Its antigen is not identified.

The receptor's source is a young man in good health. The specimen was naive CD4+ T cells sorted from blood. The subset: CD45RA+ positively selected. The chain carries TRBV18 and TRBJ1-1; D is uncertain. CDR3 bases: TGTGCCAGCTCACCACCGTCCAACCGAGCAGGTGGGGCTTTCTTT. It yields the protein CASSPPSNRAGGAFF.